This TCR beta chain was profiled in a study of blood T cell repertoires in COVID-19. Study information: Both acute and convalescent COVID-19 samples were obtained from the United States, Italy and Spain.

The data were produced by immunoSEQ multiplex PCR, yet TCRdb's version contains in-frame clones alone and is incomplete. The sample lists about 73,000 clones; roughly 83% were seen once. This CDR3 spans 14 amino acids. Germline CDR1 reads SGHTA; CDR2 reads FQGNSA. V shed 3 bases and J 7 bases; nucleotides not matched to a gene: 8. This clonotype was sampled from a man at least 80 years old with active or convalescent COVID-19. The chain combines TRBV7-2 with TRBJ2-7; 8 bases are shared with TRBD1. The sample taken for sequencing was peripheral blood. CDR3 nucleotides: TGTGCCAGCAGCTTCCGGACAGGGACGGGTGAGCAGTACTTC. Translation: CASSFRTGTGEQYF.